The clone carrying this T cell receptor (beta chain) is a singleton in its sample. The antigen is undetermined. These data originate in a study of Ad26.COV2.S vaccination and SARS-CoV-2 variants. Treatment of the sample: some 20 received Ad26.COV2.S at low or high dose, single or two shots; several received placebo; per-sample allocation not given. At day 63 after the first vaccine or placebo injection, samples were drawn. Vaccination used an Ad26 vector expressing Wuhan-strain SARS-CoV-2 spike. Study outcomes and limitations: Analyses that measured TCR breadth and depth may have underestimated total T cell responses. People given the vaccine had a wider spike-specific TCR breadth than placebo recipients did.

Clones were sequenced by immunoSEQ multiplex PCR, and TCRdb holds only the in-frame ones, with some missing. Of roughly 700,000 clones in the sample, around 89% were seen once. Germline lookup yields CDR1 SEHNR and CDR2 FQNEAQ (reference sequence). The CDR3 has 15 residues. The J segment lost 5 bases and the V segment lost 7 bases, leaving 12 bases of the junction unmatched. The source was peripheral blood, collected in a trial of Ad26.COV2.S vaccine versus placebo. This chain connects TRBV7-9 to TRBJ2-7, with 9 bases lining up with TRBD1. This TCR came from a person aged 18-65 years who received the Ad26.COV2.S COVID-19 vaccine or a placebo. The CDR3: CASTYSGTGTHEQYF. The CDR3 coding sequence is TGTGCCAGCACCTATTCCGGGACAGGGACCCACGAGCAGTACTTC.